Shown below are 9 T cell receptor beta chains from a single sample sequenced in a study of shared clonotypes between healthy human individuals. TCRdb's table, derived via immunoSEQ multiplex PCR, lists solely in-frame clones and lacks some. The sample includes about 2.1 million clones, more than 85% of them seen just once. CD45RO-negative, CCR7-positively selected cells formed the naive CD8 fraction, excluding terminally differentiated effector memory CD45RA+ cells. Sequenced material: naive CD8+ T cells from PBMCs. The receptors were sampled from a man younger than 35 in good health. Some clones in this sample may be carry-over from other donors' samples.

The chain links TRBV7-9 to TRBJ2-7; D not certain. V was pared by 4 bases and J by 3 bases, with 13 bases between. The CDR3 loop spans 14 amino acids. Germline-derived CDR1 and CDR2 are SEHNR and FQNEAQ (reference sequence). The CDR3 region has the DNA TGTGCCAGCAGCTCGTCGGGCCAAAACTACGAGCAGTACTTC. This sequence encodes CASSSSGQNYEQYF.

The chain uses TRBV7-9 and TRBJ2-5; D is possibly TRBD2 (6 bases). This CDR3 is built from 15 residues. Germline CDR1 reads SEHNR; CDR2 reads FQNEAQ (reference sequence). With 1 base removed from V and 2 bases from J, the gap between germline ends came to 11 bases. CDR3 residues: CASSLGGRLQETQYF. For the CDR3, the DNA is TGTGCCAGCAGCTTAGGTGGGAGGCTACAAGAGACCCAGTACTTC.

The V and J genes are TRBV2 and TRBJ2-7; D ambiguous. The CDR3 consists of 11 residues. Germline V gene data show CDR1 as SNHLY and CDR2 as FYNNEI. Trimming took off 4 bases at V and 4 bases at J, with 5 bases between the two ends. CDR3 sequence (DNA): TGTGCCAGCAGTGGACGGTACGAGCAGTACTTC. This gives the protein CASSGRYEQYF.

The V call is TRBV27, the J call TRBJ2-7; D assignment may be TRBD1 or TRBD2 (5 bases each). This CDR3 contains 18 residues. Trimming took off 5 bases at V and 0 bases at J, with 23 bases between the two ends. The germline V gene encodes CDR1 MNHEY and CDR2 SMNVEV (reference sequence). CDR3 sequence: CASSQFGTDWSLSYEQYF. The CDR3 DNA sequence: TGTGCCAGCAGTCAGTTCGGGACCGACTGGTCACTCTCCTACGAGCAGTACTTC.

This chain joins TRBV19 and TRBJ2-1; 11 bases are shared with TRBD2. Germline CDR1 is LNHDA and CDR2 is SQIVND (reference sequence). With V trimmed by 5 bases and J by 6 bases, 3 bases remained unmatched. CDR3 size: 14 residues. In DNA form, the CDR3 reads TGTGCCAGTAGTGTAGCGGGAGGGGGCAATGAGCAGTTCTTC. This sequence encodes CASSVAGGGNEQFF.

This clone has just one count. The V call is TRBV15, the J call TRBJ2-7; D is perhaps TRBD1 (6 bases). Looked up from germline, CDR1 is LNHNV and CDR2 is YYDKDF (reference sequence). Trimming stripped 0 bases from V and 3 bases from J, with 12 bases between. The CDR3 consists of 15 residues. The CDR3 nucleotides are TGTGCCACCAGCAGAGACCGGACAGCAAGCTACGAGCAGTACTTC. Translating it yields CATSRDRTASYEQYF.

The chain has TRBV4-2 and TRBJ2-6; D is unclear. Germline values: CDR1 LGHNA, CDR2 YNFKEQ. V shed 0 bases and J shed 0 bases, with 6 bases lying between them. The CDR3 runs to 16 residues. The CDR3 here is CASSQEGGSGANVLTF. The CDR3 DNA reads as TGTGCCAGCAGCCAAGAGGGCGGCTCTGGGGCCAACGTCCTGACTTTC.

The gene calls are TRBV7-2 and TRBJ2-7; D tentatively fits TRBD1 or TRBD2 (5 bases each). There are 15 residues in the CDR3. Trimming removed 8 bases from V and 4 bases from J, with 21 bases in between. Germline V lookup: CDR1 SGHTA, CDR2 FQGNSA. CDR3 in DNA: TGTGCCAGCGGCCGGGGCGGGTTCTTCTGGTACGAGCAGTACTTC. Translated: CASGRGGFFWYEQYF.

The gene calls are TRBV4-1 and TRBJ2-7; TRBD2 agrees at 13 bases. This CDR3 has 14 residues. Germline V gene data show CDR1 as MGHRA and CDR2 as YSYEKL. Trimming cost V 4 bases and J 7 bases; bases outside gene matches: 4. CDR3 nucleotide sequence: TGCGCCAGCAGCCTACTAGCGGGAGGGGGAGAGCAGTACTTC. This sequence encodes CASSLLAGGGEQYF.